This T cell receptor beta chain emerged from a study of Ad26.COV2.S vaccination and SARS-CoV-2 variants. TCRdb keeps only in-frame clones here, not all; method: immunoSEQ multiplex PCR. The repertoire holds about 460,000 clones, with 80% to 90% as singletons. As for treatment: roughly 19 received Ad26.COV2.S at low or high dose, single or two shots; five or six received placebo; per-sample allocation not given. Samples were taken on day 63 after the first vaccine or placebo injection. Germline assignment: CDR1 MGHDK and CDR2 SYGVNS. There are 11 residues in the CDR3. V was clipped by 10 bases and J by 4 bases, with 10 bases between them.

The TCR originated in a person aged 18-65 years who received the Ad26.COV2.S COVID-19 vaccine or a placebo. The sample consisted of peripheral blood, taken in a trial of Ad26.COV2.S vaccine versus placebo. The chain is built from TRBV25-1 and TRBJ1-1; possible D gene TRBD1, 5 bases. The CDR3 DNA sequence: TGTGCCACCAGGGTCGGCACTGAAGCTTTCTTT. It yields the protein CATRVGTEAFF.